A single sample gave rise to the 18 T cell receptor beta chains below, sequenced in a study of regulatory T cells in long-lasting Graves disease. Libraries of TCR beta came from iRepertoire HTBI primers plus Arm-PCR of CDR3 regions. TCRdb re-called the multiplex PCR reads through MiXCR, storing one row per CDR3 protein. The sample carries over 300,000 distinct CDR3 sequences, around 19% recorded once. As to time point: persistent/refractory GD, antithyroid drugs over 5 years with positive TRAb. PBMC RNA served as the TCR library source. The material was peripheral blood mononuclear cells (PBMCs), obtained when the disease was refractory, from a patient treated with antithyroid drugs. These receptors all come from a female donor with Graves disease.

This clonotype was observed many times. The rearrangement joins TRBV19 to TRBJ1-1; 10 nucleotides line up with TRBD1. The ends lost 3 bases at V and 4 bases at J; junction bases unmatched: 2. From germline, CDR1 is LNHDA and CDR2 SQIVND (reference sequence). The CDR3 is made up of 14 amino acids. The CDR3 sequence is CASSIGTGVTEAFF. As DNA, the CDR3 is TGTGCCAGTAGTATTGGGACAGGGGTCACTGAAGCTTTCTTT.

The rearrangement joins TRBV6-5 to TRBJ1-6; D call uncertain. V was shortened by 4 bases and J by 0 bases, with 10 bases between the two germline ends. CDR1 and CDR2 (germline): MNHEY, SVGAGI. The CDR3 is made up of 16 amino acids. In DNA, the CDR3 is TGTGCCAGCAGTTCCGACGTCTTCTCCTATAATTCACCCCTCCACTTT. Amino acid sequence: CASSSDVFSYNSPLHF.

In its sample, this clonotype was seen many times. The junction does not match germline at one end; this may be a read error. CDR3 protein: CASSLDETQYF. For the CDR3, the DNA is TGTGCCAGCAGCTTAGACGAGACCCAGTACTTC. This chain uses TRBV5-1 with TRBJ2-5; D is uncertain. The germline CDR1 and CDR2 sequences are SGHRS and YFSETQ. This CDR3 region has 11 residues.

This chain connects TRBV25-1 to TRBJ1-1, with D unclear. Trimming stripped 6 bases from V and 10 bases from J, with 18 bases between. The CDR3 runs to 13 residues. Germline V gives CDR1 MGHDK, CDR2 SYGVNS. The CDR3 DNA is TGTGCCAGCAGCGTTACTTGGACCAGCGGAGCTTTCTTT. Translated: CASSVTWTSGAFF.

The genes are TRBV7-6 and TRBJ1-2, with D possibly matching TRBD1 (5 bases). V was shortened by 5 bases and J by 7 bases, with 14 bases between the two germline ends. The CDR3 is 13 residues long. CDR1 and CDR2 (germline): SGHVS, FNYEAQ. DNA for the CDR3: TGTGCCAGCAGCCCTCAGGGCCTAGGTGGCTACACCTTC. Protein product: CASSPQGLGGYTF.

This clonotype was recorded at least ten times. This chain uses TRBV6-2 or TRBV6-3 with TRBJ1-5; D is unclear. The germline V gene has CDR1 MNHEY and CDR2 SVGEGT. There are 14 residues in the CDR3. V was trimmed by 2 bases and J by 7 bases, leaving 12 bases between them. CDR3 in DNA: TGTGCCAGCAGTTACCTCAACTCCGGGCAGCCCCAGCATTTT. Protein product: CASSYLNSGQPQHF.

There are a few counts of this clonotype. V usage is TRBV5-1 and J usage is TRBJ1-5; D ambiguous. The CDR3 has 18 residues. With 2 bases removed from V and 0 bases from J, the gap between germline ends came to 18 bases. Germline V CDR1 and CDR2: SGHRS, YFSETQ. In DNA, the CDR3 is TGCGCCAGCAGCTTCTCCACGTGGAGAGATTATAGCAATCAGCCCCAGCATTTT. It yields the protein CASSFSTWRDYSNQPQHF.

With regard to this clonotype: Being one base from a much bigger clone, this may be a read error. The chain employs TRBV6-1 and TRBJ2-5; D is possibly TRBD1 or TRBD2 (5 bases each). Germline CDR1 MNHNS, CDR2 SASEGT. The CDR3 has 17 residues. V was pared by 6 bases and J by 2 bases, with 22 bases between. This CDR3 is CASSSPAPPWGQETQYF. CDR3 nucleotide sequence: TGTGCCAGCAGCTCACCCGCCCCACCCTGGGGGCAAGAGACCCAGTACTTC.

This clonotype has ten or more counts. This sequence joins TRBV6-5 and TRBJ2-6, with no clear D. The V end lost 2 bases, the J end lost 0 bases, and 8 bases lay between the germline ends. Germline V gene lookup returns CDR1 MNHEY and CDR2 SVGAGI. CDR3 length equals 16 residues. The CDR3 reads CASSYGRISGANVLTF. The CDR3 DNA sequence: TGTGCCAGCAGTTACGGCCGCATCTCTGGGGCCAACGTCCTGACTTTC.

The chain carries TRBV5-8 and TRBJ2-5; D gene unclear. V dropped 6 bases and J dropped 5 bases, with 14 bases sitting between them. The CDR3 spans 13 residues. Germline values: CDR1 SGHTS, CDR2 YDEGEE. The CDR3 loop is CASTFTEQETQYF. In nucleotides, the CDR3 is TGTGCCAGCACCTTCACAGAGCAGGAGACCCAGTACTTC.

Note on this clonotype: One end of the junction does not line up with germline, which may come from a read error. CDR3 protein: CAGSLAAGTGSLYGYTF. As DNA, the CDR3 is TGTGCCGGCAGCTTAGCCGCCGGGACAGGGAGCTTGTATGGCTACACCTTC. The genes are TRBV7-6 and TRBJ1-2; 9 bases are a match to TRBD1. In germline, CDR1 is SGHVS, CDR2 FNYEAQ. The CDR3 covers 17 residues.

This clonotype was found a few times. This sequence joins TRBV20-1 and TRBJ2-5; TRBD2 matches at 11 bases. Germline V lookup: CDR1 DFQATT, CDR2 SNEGSKA (reference sequence). The V and J ends lost 6 bases and 3 bases, in that order; junction bases with no gene match: 9. The CDR3 spans 15 residues. The CDR3 protein is CSATRGSGREETQYF. Here the CDR3 DNA reads TGCAGTGCCACCCGGGGTAGCGGGAGGGAAGAGACCCAGTACTTC.

This clonotype was recorded many times. This rearrangement joins TRBV4-3 to TRBJ2-5; D is unclear. The CDR3 contains 14 residues. Trimming pared 0 bases from V and 2 bases from J, leaving 7 bases between. CDR1 and CDR2 (germline): LGHNA, YSLEER. The CDR3 DNA reads TGCGCCAGCAGCCAAGAAATAGGACAAGAGACCCAGTACTTC. Translated, it gives CASSQEIGQETQYF.

V usage is TRBV25-1 and J usage is TRBJ1-1; a possible D gene is TRBD1 (5 bases). This CDR3 has 15 residues. Trimming cost V 6 bases and J 0 bases, with 14 bases left between them. Germline CDR1 is MGHDK and CDR2 is SYGVNS. The CDR3 sequence is CASRAQENMNTEAFF. The CDR3 coding sequence is TGTGCCAGCAGAGCACAGGAGAACATGAACACTGAAGCTTTCTTT.

This clonotype was picked up a small number of times. The genes are TRBV18 and TRBJ1-1; 12 nucleotides line up with TRBD1. Germline assignment: CDR1 KGHSH and CDR2 LQKENI. Unmatched junction bases numbered 6, after V lost 2 bases and J lost 11 bases. The CDR3 extends over 14 amino acids. The CDR3 DNA is TGTGCCAGCTCACCATCGGGACAGGGGGCCAAGGCTTTCTTT. Its protein is CASSPSGQGAKAFF.

In this sample, this clonotype turned up many times. The chain couples TRBV7-6 to TRBJ1-4; D may be TRBD1 (5 bases). Trimming removed 4 bases at V and 3 bases at J, with 15 bases between. There are 16 residues in the CDR3. Germline CDR1 reads SGHVS; CDR2 reads FNYEAQ. The CDR3 region has the DNA TGTGCCAGCAGCTCCCCCGGGGCCAAGGCTAATGAAAAACTGTTTTTT. Translated: CASSSPGAKANEKLFF.

This clonotype was observed at least ten times. J is TRBJ2-5 and V is TRBV6-1; D unclear. The germline gives CDR1 MNHNS, CDR2 SASEGT. The CDR3 runs 14 residues. Trimming took off 5 bases at V and 4 bases at J, with 14 bases between the two ends. The CDR3 DNA reads as TGTGCCAGCAGTATAGCCCATAGTGGAGAGACCCAGTACTTC. Translation gives CASSIAHSGETQYF.

This clonotype was counted a few times. The rearrangement joins TRBV9 to TRBJ2-2; TRBD2 agrees at 9 bases. CDR1 is SGDLS, CDR2 YYNGEE, per germline. The CDR3 length is 19 residues. The V and J ends lost 0 bases and 3 bases, in that order; junction bases with no gene match: 12. The CDR3 is CASSVELVVRGRDTGELFF. DNA for the CDR3: TGTGCCAGCAGCGTAGAATTGGTCGTTCGCGGGAGGGACACCGGGGAGCTGTTTTTT.